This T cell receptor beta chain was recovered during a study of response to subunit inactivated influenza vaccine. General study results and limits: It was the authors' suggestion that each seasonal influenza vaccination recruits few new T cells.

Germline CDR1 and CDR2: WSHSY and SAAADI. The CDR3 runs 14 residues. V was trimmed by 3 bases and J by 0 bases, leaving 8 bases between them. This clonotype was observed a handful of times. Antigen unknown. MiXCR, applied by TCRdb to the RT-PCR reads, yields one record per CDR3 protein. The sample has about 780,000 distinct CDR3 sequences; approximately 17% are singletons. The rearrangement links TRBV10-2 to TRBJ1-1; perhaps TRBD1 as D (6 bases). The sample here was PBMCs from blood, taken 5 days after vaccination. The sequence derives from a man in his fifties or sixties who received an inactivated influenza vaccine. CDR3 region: CASSDGGLNTEAFF. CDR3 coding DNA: TGCGCCAGCAGTGATGGGGGGCTGAACACTGAAGCTTTCTTT.